The 2 T cell receptor beta chains reported below all come from one sample, sequenced in a study of blood T cell repertoires in COVID-19. Generated by immunoSEQ multiplex PCR, the TCRdb table keeps only in-frame clones and is missing some. The sample lists 110,000 to 150,000 clones; approximately 80% were seen once. Sequences were obtained from PBMCs or T cells enriched from blood (not recorded which). The source is a woman aged 18-29 years who had been exposed to COVID-19.

This rearrangement joins TRBV6-2 or TRBV6-3 to TRBJ2-7, with D possibly being TRBD2 (5 bases). The CDR3 runs to 16 residues. Looked up from germline, CDR1 is MNHEY and CDR2 is SVGEGT. Trimming stripped 2 bases from V and 0 bases from J, with 14 bases between. The CDR3 DNA sequence: TGTGCCAGCAGTTACAGTCGCGTAGGGAGCTCCTACGAGCAGTACTTC. Translation gives CASSYSRVGSSYEQYF.

The chain links TRBV6-2 or TRBV6-3 to TRBJ2-1; tentatively, D is TRBD1 (5 bases). The CDR3 contains 12 residues. V was shortened by 2 bases and J by 9 bases, with 8 bases between the two germline ends. Germline lookup yields CDR1 MNHEY and CDR2 SVGEGT. DNA of the CDR3: TGTGCCAGCAGTTACAGGGGAAGTGAGCAGTTCTTC. Translated, it gives CASSYRGSEQFF.